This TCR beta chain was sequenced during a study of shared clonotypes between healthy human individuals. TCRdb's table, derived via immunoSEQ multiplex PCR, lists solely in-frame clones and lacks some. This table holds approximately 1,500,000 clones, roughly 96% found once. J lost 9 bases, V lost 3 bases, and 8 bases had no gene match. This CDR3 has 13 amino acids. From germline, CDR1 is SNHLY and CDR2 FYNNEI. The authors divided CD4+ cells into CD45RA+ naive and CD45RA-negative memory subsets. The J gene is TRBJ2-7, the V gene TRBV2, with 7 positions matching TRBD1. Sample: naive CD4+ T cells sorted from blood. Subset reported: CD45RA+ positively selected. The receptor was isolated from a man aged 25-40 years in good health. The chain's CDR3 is CASSEIQGRWQYF. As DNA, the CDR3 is TGTGCCAGCAGTGAGATACAGGGGAGATGGCAGTACTTC.